A few counts support the clone carrying this T cell receptor beta chain. Time point noted: patch test 3, about 24 weeks after DPC sensitization. The treatment here: therapeutic diphenylcyclopropenone sensitization with weekly scalp DPC. Ahead of each patch test application, blood was drawn. Alopecia patients, 18 to 70 years old and DPC-suitable, served as donors. The data were taken from a study of human T cells and chemical hapten exposure. V lost 2 bases to trimming and J lost 5 bases, with 13 bases between them. Germline values: CDR1 KGHSH, CDR2 LQKENI. The CDR3 sequence is 16 residues long. TCRdb re-called the RACE reads through MiXCR, storing one row per CDR3 protein. In the table there are approximately 80,000 distinct CDR3 sequences, 10% to 14% of which are singletons.

V usage is TRBV18 and J usage is TRBJ1-6; D might be TRBD1 (6 bases). The TCR comes from a woman aged 45-59 years with alopecia areata. Some clones in this sample may be carry-over from other donors' samples. This specimen was whole blood, taken in connection with sensitization to the hapten diphenylcyclopropenone (DPC). The CDR3 reads CASSPSGASDNSPLHF. The CDR3 bases are TGTGCCAGCTCACCATCGGGGGCCTCGGATAATTCACCCCTCCACTTT.